This T cell receptor (beta chain) was documented in a study of T cells in Graves' hyperthyroidism and ophthalmopathy. CDR1 is MGHRA, CDR2 YSYEKL, per germline. CDR3 length: 15 residues. V lost 4 bases, J lost 9 bases, and 19 bases lay in between. Researchers amplified the TCR beta CDR3 regions from RNA transcripts. HTBI primers were the set used in a first-round RT-PCR of the TCR CDR3. Using its own MiXCR run on the multiplex PCR reads, TCRdb lists one record per CDR3 protein. The table lists around 570,000 distinct CDR3 sequences, 15% to 20% of them singletons. This clonotype was observed a few times. Antigen specificity is unknown. Overall study results and limits: Peripheral blood also featured most of the thyroid clonotypes expanded above 0.001.

The sample comprised blood. The clonotype was recovered from a man in his forties with Graves' ophthalmopathy. J is TRBJ2-1 and V is TRBV4-1, with D unresolved. In DNA form, the CDR3 reads TGCGCCAGCAGCCCGATGGACCGATCTACGGGTGAGCAGTTCTTC. It specifies CASSPMDRSTGEQFF.